This is a list of T cell receptor beta chains from one sample in a study of blood T cell repertoires in COVID-19. Assay: immunoSEQ multiplex PCR; the TCRdb copy retains only in-frame clones and omits some. The sample lists approximately 300,000 clones; 92% were seen once. Sequences were obtained from PBMCs or T cells enriched from blood (not recorded which). The receptors originated from a woman in her thirties who had recovered from COVID-19. CDR3s include the opening cysteine and the closing phenylalanine or tryptophan. The D gene is left open where the match is weak. Rows give clone size only sometimes, using once, few, many, or a class for an expanded clone.

D gene,clone size,V gene,J gene,CDR3 DNA,CDR3 protein
.,.,TRBV3-1/TRBV3-2,TRBJ1-2,TGTGCCAGCAGCCAAGCGATCGTTCGGGGGAGCTATGGCTACACCTTC,CASSQAIVRGSYGYTF
.,.,TRBV4-2,TRBJ1-4,TGTGCCAGCAGCCAAGCCTCTACAACTAATGAAAAACTGTTTTTT,CASSQASTTNEKLFF
.,.,TRBV20-1,TRBJ1-2,TGCAGTGCTAGTGAGAGGGGGAAACCTGGCTACACCTTC,CSASERGKPGYTF
TRBD2,few,TRBV3-1/TRBV3-2,TRBJ2-7,TGTGCCAGCAGCCAAGATAGGGGACTAGCTCTCCCCGAGCAGTACTTC,CASSQDRGLALPEQYF
TRBD2,.,TRBV13,TRBJ2-2,TGTGCCAGCACCCCGACTAGCGGGGTTGGCGGGGAGCTGTTTTTT,CASTPTSGVGGELFF
.,.,TRBV6-1,TRBJ1-5,TGTGCCAGCAGTGAAGCAGGATGGGGGGGGAACAATCAGCCCCAGCATTTT,CASSEAGWGGNNQPQHF
.,.,TRBV6-2/TRBV6-3,TRBJ2-2,TGTGCCAGCAGTCCAACCGGGGAGCTGTTTTTT,CASSPTGELFF
TRBD1,.,TRBV5-1,TRBJ1-1,TGCGCCAGCAGCTTGGTGGGCAGGGGGAGCACTGAAGCTTTCTTT,CASSLVGRGSTEAFF
TRBD2,few,TRBV13,TRBJ2-7,TGTGCCAGCAGCCCTCCGGGACTAGCGGGGGACTACGAGCAGTACTTC,CASSPPGLAGDYEQYF
TRBD2,.,TRBV6-2/TRBV6-3,TRBJ2-7,TGTGCCAGCAGTTACTCCAGCGGGAGTAACGACGAGCAGTACTTC,CASSYSSGSNDEQYF
TRBD1,.,TRBV19,TRBJ1-2,TGTGCCAGTGGGACCGGACAGGGGGATAGCTATGGCTACACCTTC,CASGTGQGDSYGYTF